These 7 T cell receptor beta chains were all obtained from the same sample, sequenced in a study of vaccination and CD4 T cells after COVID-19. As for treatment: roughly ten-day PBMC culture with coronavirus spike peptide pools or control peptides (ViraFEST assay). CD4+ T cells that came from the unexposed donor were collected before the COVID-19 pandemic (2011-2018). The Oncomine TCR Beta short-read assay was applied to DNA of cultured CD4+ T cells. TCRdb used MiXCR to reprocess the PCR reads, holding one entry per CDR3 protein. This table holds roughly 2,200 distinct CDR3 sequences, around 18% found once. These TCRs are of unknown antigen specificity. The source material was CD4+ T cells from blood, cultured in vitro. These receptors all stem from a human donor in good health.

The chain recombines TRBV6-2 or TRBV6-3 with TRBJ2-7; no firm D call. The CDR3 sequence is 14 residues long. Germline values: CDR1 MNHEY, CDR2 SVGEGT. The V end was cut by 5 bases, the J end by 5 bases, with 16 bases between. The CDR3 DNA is TGTGCCAGCAGTCGGGCCATCCGTGCGGACGAGCAGTACTTC. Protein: CASSRAIRADEQYF.

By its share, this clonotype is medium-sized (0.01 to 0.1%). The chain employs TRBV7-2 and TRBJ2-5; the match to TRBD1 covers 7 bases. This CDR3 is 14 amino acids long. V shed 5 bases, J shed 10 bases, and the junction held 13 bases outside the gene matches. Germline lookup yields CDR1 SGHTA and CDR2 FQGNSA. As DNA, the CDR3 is TGTGCCAGCAGCCCGTCTCCGGTACAGGGGATCCAGTACTTC. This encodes CASSPSPVQGIQYF.

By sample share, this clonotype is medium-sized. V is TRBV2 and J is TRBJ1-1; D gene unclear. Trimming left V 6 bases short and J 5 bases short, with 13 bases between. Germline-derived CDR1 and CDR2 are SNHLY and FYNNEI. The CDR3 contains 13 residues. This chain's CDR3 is CASRAEVGTEAFF. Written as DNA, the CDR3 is TGTGCCAGCAGAGCCGAGGTCGGGACTGAAGCTTTCTTT.

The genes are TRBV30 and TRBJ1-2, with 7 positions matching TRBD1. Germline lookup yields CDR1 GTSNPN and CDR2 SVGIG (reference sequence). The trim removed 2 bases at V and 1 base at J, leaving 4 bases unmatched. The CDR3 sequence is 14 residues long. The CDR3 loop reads CAWSSYRGNYGYTF. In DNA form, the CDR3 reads TGTGCCTGGAGTTCCTACAGGGGTAACTATGGCTACACCTTC.

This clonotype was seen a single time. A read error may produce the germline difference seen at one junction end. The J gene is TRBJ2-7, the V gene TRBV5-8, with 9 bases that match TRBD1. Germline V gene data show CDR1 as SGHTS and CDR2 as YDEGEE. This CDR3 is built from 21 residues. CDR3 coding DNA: TGTGCCAGCAGCTCTCGGGGACAGGGAGTTTTGATGGGGATCCCCTCCCACGAGCAGTACTTC. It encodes CASSSRGQGVLMGIPSHEQYF.

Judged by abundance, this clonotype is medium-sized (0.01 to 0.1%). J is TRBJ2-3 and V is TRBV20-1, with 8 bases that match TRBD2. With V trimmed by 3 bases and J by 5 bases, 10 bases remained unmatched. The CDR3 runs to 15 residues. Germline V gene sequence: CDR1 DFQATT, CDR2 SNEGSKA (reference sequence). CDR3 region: CSARGLVSNRDTQYF. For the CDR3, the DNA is TGCAGTGCTAGGGGACTAGTTTCTAACAGAGATACGCAGTATTTT.

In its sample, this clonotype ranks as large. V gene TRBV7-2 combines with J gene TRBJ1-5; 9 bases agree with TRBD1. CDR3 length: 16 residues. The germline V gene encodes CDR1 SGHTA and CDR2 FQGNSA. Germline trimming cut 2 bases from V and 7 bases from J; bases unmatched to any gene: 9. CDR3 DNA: TGTGCCAGCAGCTTAACGTCGACAGGGGGAGGGCAGCCCCAGCATTTT. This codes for CASSLTSTGGGQPQHF.